The present entry profiles one T cell receptor beta chain with its context. Per the study methods: The authors estimated nucleated cell counts from reference gene primer amplification. Using immunoSEQ multiplex PCR, the repertoire was profiled, and TCRdb retains in-frame clones only, with some absent. V and J calls and clone size come straight from that table; D and trimming were deduced from the DNA. Of under 200,000 clones in the sample, approximately 86% were seen once. The sample belongs to a study of blood T cell repertoires in COVID-19. Overall study: Whether acute or convalescent, the COVID-19 samples came from the United States, Italy and Spain. In each case, the material was cDNA or gDNA derived from T cells, B-cell-depleted T cells, or PBMCs.

The CDR3 covers 15 residues. The germline CDR1 and CDR2 sequences are MGHRA and YSYEKL. V gave up 0 bases and J gave up 5 bases, with 13 bases separating them. Sequenced material: peripheral blood. The J gene is TRBJ2-5, the V gene TRBV4-1; D possibly corresponds to TRBD1 (5 bases). The origin of this receptor is a woman older than 75 with acute or convalescent COVID-19. CDR3 DNA: TGCGCCAGCAGCCAAGACGGGCAGGGATCGGAGACCCAGTACTTC. Translated: CASSQDGQGSETQYF.